One and the same sample provided the 25 T cell receptor beta chains below, sequenced in a study of CXCR3-negative and CXCR3-positive naive CD8 T cells. 5' RACE with UMI labels generated the TRB cDNA libraries. Reprocessing the 5' RACE reads, TCRdb reports a single entry for every CDR3 protein and omits DNA. The sample totals about 130,000 distinct CDR3 sequences; its top ten clones hold approximately 0.29%. Sequencing was carried out using naive CXCR3- CD8+ T cells from blood. Subset given: CD45RO-CCR7+CD27+CD95- naive CD8+ T cells lacking CXCR3 (TNR3-). These receptors came from a human donor in good health. Some clones in this sample may be carry-over from other donors' samples.

The chain has TRBV6-2 or TRBV6-3 and TRBJ2-6; as DNA is missing, the TRBD1 call by TCRdb cannot be tested. The CDR3 consists of 16 residues. Germline V gene sequence: CDR1 MNHEY, CDR2 SVGEGT. The CDR3 sequence: CASWLPGASGANVLTF.

The rearrangement joins TRBV29-1 to TRBJ2-3; TCRdb's D call, TRBD1, is unchecked because there is no DNA. Germline-derived CDR1 and CDR2 are SQVTM and ANQGSEA. The CDR3 contains 13 residues. CDR3 region: CSVPGTYTDTQYF.

J is TRBJ1-1 and V is TRBV2; TCRdb indicates TRBD1, and absent DNA this call remains unverified. The CDR3 has 13 residues. Looked up from germline, CDR1 is SNHLY and CDR2 is FYNNEI. Here the CDR3 reads CASSPRTSTEAFF.

This chain links TRBV7-6 with TRBJ2-5; there is no DNA to check the TCRdb D call of TRBD1. Germline CDR1 SGHVS, CDR2 FNYEAQ. The CDR3 loop spans 16 amino acids. This CDR3 reads CASSFLPGAPEETQYF. The whole variable domain, filled in from reference TRBV7-6 and TRBJ2-5, reads GAGVSQSPRYKVTKRGQDVALRCDPISGHVSLYWYRQALGQGPEFLTYFNYEAQQDKSGLPNDRFSAERPEGSISTLTIQRTEQRDSAMYRCASSFLPGAPEETQYFGPGTRLLVL.

The gene calls are TRBV7-9 and TRBJ1-1. Germline values: CDR1 SEHNR, CDR2 FQNEAQ (reference sequence). CDR3 length equals 13 residues. Here the CDR3 reads CASSLALGTEAFF.

V and J are TRBV7-9 and TRBJ1-6. Germline values: CDR1 SEHNR, CDR2 FQNEAQ (reference sequence). This CDR3 is 11 amino acids long. This CDR3 reads CASSFESPLHF.

This chain joins TRBV29-1 and TRBJ2-7. Germline CDR1 reads SQVTM; CDR2 reads ANQGSEA. The CDR3 runs 13 residues. CDR3 in amino acids: CSVEAAGLYEQYF.

The chain couples TRBV7-8 to TRBJ2-4; TCRdb designates TRBD2, a call that cannot be tested without DNA. The V gene's germline CDR1 is SGHVS and CDR2 FQNEAQ. The CDR3 is 14 amino acids. The CDR3 region is CASSPMRRGNIQYF.

The CDR3 reads CASSFPRDSTYEQYF. This chain uses TRBV28 with TRBJ2-7; TCRdb reports TRBD1, a call that lacks DNA to check it against. CDR1 is MDHEN and CDR2 is SYDVKM in the germline V gene. The length of the CDR3 is 15 residues.

The V gene is TRBV6-2 or TRBV6-3, the J gene TRBJ1-1. The CDR3 contains 14 residues. Germline loops: CDR1 MNHEY, CDR2 SVGEGT. The CDR3 sequence: CASTKGGYDTEAFF.

The gene calls are TRBV7-8 and TRBJ2-7; absent DNA, TCRdb's TRBD1 call cannot be checked. The CDR3 has 15 amino acids. Germline values: CDR1 SGHVS, CDR2 FQNEAQ. This chain's CDR3 is CASSGIQGSSDEQYF.

V is TRBV15 and J is TRBJ2-1; as DNA is missing, the TRBD2 call by TCRdb cannot be tested. Germline lookup yields CDR1 LNHNV and CDR2 YYDKDF (reference sequence). The CDR3 covers 15 residues. CDR3 sequence reads: CATSRSGLDYNEQFF.

The chain couples TRBV25-1 to TRBJ1-1; TCRdb proposes TRBD1, but this gene call is untestable without DNA. Germline loops: CDR1 MGHDK, CDR2 SYGVNS. The CDR3 contains 11 residues. The CDR3: CASSDGTITFF.

The chain combines TRBV12-3 or TRBV12-4 with TRBJ2-1. The CDR3 loop spans 13 amino acids. The CDR3 reads CASSYSDDNEQFF.

This sequence joins TRBV11-1 and TRBJ1-2; the TRBD1 assignment by TCRdb is unverifiable without DNA. The CDR3 contains 12 residues. Germline V gene sequence: CDR1 SGHAT, CDR2 FQDESV (reference sequence). CDR3 region: CASSRTGYGYTF.

V is TRBV12-3 or TRBV12-4 and J is TRBJ2-7. The CDR3 spans 13 residues. The CDR3: CASSLAGIYEQYF.

The rearrangement uses TRBV7-9 and TRBJ2-2. There are 13 residues in the CDR3. Germline CDR1 and CDR2: SEHNR and FQNEAQ (reference sequence). The CDR3 loop reads CASSLALNGELFF.

CDR3 region: CASSPELAGPYNEQFF. The chain combines TRBV18 with TRBJ2-1; the D gene TCRdb calls, TRBD2, cannot be checked with no DNA. Germline CDR1 KGHSH, CDR2 LQKENI. This CDR3 is built from 16 residues.

The CDR3 here is CASTLTFPTDTQYF. The gene calls are TRBV28 and TRBJ2-3. The CDR3 contains 14 residues. In germline, CDR1 is MDHEN, CDR2 SYDVKM.

The CDR3 loop reads CASSKAGGPSIETQYF. The V gene is TRBV3-1, the J gene TRBJ2-5; the TRBD2 assignment by TCRdb is unverifiable without DNA. CDR3 length: 16 residues. Per germline, CDR1 LGHDT and CDR2 YNNKEL (reference sequence).

This chain joins TRBV3-1 and TRBJ2-7; TCRdb designates TRBD2, a call that cannot be tested without DNA. The CDR3 spans 18 residues. Germline lookup yields CDR1 LGHDT and CDR2 YNNKEL (reference sequence). The CDR3 is CASSPSGTSGRASYEQYF.

The chain couples TRBV7-9 to TRBJ2-7. The CDR3 contains 15 residues. CDR1 SEHNR and CDR2 FQNEAQ come from the germline V gene (reference sequence). CDR3 amino acids: CASSLEGYLSYEQYF.

The chain couples TRBV28 to TRBJ2-7. CDR3 length: 14 amino acids. Germline CDR1 reads MDHEN; CDR2 reads SYDVKM. CDR3 in amino acids: CASSLLGASYEQYF.

CDR3 in amino acids: CASSVGLAGTTDTQYF. This chain links TRBV9 with TRBJ2-3; TCRdb's assignment of TRBD2 cannot be checked, as there is no DNA. The CDR3 loop spans 16 amino acids. Germline CDR1 reads SGDLS; CDR2 reads YYNGEE.

V usage is TRBV6-1 and J usage is TRBJ2-1; checking the TCRdb D call of TRBD2 is not possible without DNA. The germline V gene has CDR1 MNHNS and CDR2 SASEGT. The CDR3 loop spans 13 amino acids. CDR3 residues: CAATSGGANEQFF.